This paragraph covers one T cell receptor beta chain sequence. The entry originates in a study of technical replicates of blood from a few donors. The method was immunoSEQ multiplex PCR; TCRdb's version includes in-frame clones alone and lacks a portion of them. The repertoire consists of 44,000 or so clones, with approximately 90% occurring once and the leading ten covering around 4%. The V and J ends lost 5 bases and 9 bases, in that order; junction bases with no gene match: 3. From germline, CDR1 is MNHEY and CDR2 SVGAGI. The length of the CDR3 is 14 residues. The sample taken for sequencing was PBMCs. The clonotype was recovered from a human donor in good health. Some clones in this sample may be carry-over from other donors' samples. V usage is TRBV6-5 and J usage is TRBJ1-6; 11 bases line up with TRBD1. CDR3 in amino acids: CASSLGQGGSPLHF. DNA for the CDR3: TGTGCCAGCAGTCTGGGACAGGGGGGTTCACCCCTCCACTTT.